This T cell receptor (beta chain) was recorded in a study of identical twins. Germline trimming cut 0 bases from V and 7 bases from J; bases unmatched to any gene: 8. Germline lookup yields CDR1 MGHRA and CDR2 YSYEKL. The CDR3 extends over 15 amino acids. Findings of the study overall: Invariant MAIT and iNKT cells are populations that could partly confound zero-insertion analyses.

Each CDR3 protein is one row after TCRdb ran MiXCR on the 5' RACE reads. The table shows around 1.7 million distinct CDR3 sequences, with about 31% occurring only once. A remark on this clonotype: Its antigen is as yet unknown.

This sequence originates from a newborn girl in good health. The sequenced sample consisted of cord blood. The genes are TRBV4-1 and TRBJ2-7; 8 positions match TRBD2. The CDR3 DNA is TGCGCCAGCAGCCAAGATCCGGGGGGGCATAATGAGCAGTACTTC. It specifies CASSQDPGGHNEQYF.